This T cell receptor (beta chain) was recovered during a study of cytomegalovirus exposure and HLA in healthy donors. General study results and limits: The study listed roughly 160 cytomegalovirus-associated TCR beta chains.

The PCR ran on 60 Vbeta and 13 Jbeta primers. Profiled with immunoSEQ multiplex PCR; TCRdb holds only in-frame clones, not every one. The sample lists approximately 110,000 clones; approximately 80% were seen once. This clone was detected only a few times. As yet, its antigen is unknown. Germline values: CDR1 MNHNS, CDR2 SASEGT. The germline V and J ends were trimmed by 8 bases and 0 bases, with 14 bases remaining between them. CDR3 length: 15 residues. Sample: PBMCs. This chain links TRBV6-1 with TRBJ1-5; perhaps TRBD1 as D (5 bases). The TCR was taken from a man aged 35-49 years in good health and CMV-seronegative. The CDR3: CASARQPYSNQPQHF. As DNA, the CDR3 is TGTGCCAGCGCAAGACAGCCTTATAGCAATCAGCCCCAGCATTTT.